This T cell receptor (beta chain) was captured by sequencing in a study of response to subunit inactivated influenza vaccine. TCRdb reprocessed the RT-PCR reads with MiXCR, giving one entry per CDR3 protein. The sample yields 600,000 to 850,000 distinct CDR3 sequences, 12% to 15% seen once. This clonotype showed up many times. Antigen unknown. V lost 4 bases, J lost 6 bases, and 8 bases stayed unmatched. This CDR3 spans 15 amino acids. Germline-derived CDR1 and CDR2 are SGHTA and FQGNSA. Study-level findings and limits: The authors offered the suggestion that each seasonal influenza vaccination recruits few new T cells.

This sequence originates from a man aged 50 or older who received an inactivated influenza vaccine. This chain links TRBV7-2 with TRBJ2-1, with 8 bases lining up with TRBD1. The source material was PBMCs from blood, sampled approximately 15 days before vaccination. The CDR3 DNA reads TGTGCCAGCAGCTATAGGACAGGGTGGGTCAATGAGCAGTTCTTC. It specifies CASSYRTGWVNEQFF.